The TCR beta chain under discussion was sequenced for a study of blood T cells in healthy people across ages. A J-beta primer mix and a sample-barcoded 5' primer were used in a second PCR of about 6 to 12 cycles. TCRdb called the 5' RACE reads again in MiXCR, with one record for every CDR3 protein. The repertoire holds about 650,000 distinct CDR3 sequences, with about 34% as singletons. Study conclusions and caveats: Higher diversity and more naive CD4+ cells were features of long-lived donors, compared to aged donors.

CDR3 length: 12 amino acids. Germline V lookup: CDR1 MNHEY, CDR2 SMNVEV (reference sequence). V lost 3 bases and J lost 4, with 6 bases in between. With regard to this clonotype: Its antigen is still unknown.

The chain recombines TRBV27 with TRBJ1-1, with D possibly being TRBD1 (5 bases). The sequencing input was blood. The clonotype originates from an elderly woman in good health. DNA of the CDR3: TGTGCCAGCAGTTTTCAGGGCACTGAAGCTTTCTTT. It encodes CASSFQGTEAFF.